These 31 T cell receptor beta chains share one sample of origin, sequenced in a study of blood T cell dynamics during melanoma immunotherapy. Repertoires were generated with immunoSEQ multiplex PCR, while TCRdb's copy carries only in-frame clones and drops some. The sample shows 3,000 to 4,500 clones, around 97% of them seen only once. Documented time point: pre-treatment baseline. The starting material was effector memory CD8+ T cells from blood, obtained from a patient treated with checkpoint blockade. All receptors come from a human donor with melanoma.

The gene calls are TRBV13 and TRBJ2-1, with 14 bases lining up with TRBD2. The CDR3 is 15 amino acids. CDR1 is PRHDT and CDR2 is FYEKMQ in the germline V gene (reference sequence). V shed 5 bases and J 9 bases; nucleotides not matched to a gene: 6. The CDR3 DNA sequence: TGTGCCAGCAGCAGCCGACTAGCGGGAGGGCTTGAGCAGTTCTTC. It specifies CASSSRLAGGLEQFF.

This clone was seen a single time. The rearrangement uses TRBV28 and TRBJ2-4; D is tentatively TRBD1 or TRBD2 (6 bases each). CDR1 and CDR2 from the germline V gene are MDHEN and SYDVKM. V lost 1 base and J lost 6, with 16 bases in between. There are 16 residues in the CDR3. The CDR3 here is CASSLLGGTTGNIQYF. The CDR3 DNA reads TGTGCCAGCAGTTTATTGGGGGGCACGACAGGAAACATTCAGTACTTC.

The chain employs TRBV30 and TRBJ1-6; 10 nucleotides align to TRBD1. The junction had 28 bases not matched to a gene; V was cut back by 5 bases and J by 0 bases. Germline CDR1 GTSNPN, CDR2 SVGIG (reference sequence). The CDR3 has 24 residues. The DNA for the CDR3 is TGTGCCTGGCGGGACAGGGGCTGGTTATCTAAGCCTCTGCAGCTGTGCTCCTATAATTCACCCCTCCACTTT. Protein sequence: CAWRDRGWLSKPLQLCSYNSPLHF. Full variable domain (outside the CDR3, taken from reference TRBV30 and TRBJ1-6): SQTIHQWPATLVQPVGSPLSLECTVEGTSNPNLYWYRQAAGRGLQLLFYSVGIGQISSEVPQNLSASRPQDRQFILSSKKLLLSDSGFYLCAWRDRGWLSKPLQLCSYNSPLHFGNGTRLTVT.

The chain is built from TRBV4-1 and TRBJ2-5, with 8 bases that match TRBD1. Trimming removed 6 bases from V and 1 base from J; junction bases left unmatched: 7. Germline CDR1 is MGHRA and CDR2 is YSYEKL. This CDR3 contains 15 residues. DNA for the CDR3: TGCGCCAGCAGACTCGGACAGGGCGGCCAAGAGACCCAGTACTTC. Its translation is CASRLGQGGQETQYF.

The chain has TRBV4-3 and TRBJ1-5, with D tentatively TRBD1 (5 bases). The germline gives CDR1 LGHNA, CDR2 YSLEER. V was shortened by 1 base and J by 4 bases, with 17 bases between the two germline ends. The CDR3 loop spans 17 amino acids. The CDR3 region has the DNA TGCGCCAGCAGCCAAGCTTTCAACCCCCAGGGAAATCAGCCCCAGCATTTT. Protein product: CASSQAFNPQGNQPQHF.

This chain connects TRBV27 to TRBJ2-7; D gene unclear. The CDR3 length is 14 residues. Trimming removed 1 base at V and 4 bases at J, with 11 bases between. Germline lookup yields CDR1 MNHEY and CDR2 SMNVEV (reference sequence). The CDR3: CASSLLGFDYEQYF. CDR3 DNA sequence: TGTGCCAGCAGTTTATTGGGGTTTGATTACGAGCAGTACTTC.

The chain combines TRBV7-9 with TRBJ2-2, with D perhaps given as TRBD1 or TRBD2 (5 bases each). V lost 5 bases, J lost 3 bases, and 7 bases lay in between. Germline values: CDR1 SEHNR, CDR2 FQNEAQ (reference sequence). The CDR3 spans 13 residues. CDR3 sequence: CASSRGDTGELFF. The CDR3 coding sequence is TGTGCCAGCAGCCGAGGGGACACCGGGGAGCTGTTTTTT.

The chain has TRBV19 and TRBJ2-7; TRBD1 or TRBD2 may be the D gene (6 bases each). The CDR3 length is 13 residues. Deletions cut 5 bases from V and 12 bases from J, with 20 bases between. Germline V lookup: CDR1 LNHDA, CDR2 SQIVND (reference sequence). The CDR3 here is CASSSGSRGERYF. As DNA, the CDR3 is TGTGCCAGTAGTTCTGGGTCGAGGGGGGAACGGTACTTC.

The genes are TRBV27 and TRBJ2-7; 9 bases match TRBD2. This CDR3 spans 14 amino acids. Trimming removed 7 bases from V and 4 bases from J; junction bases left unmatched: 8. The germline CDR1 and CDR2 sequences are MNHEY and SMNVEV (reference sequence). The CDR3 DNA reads TGTGCCAGCACCCATAGCGGGAGTTTGTACGAGCAGTACTTC. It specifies CASTHSGSLYEQYF.

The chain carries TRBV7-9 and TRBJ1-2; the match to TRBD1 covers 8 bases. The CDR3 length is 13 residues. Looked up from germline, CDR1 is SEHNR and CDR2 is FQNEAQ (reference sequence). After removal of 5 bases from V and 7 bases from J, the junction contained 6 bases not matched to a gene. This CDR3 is CASSPTGEGGYTF. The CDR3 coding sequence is TGTGCCAGCAGCCCGACAGGGGAAGGTGGCTACACCTTC.

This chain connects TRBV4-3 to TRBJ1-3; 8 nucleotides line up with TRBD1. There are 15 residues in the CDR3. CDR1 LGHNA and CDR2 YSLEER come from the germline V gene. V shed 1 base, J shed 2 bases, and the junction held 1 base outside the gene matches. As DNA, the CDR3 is TGCGCCAGCAGCCAAGGGACAGGGCCTGGAAACACCATATATTTT. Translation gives CASSQGTGPGNTIYF.

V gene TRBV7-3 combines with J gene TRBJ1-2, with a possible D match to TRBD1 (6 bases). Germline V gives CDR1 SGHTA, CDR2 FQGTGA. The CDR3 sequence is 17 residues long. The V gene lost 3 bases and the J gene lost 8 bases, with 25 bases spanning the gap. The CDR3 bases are TGTGCCAGCAGCTTTAAGGGGGAAGGTTTAGGCCCATGGGGCTACACCTTC. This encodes CASSFKGEGLGPWGYTF.

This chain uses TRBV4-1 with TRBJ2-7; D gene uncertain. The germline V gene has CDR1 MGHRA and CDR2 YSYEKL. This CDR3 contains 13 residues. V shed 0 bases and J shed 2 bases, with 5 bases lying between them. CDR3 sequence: CASSQEKAYEQYF. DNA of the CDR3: TGCGCCAGCAGCCAAGAGAAAGCCTACGAGCAGTACTTC.

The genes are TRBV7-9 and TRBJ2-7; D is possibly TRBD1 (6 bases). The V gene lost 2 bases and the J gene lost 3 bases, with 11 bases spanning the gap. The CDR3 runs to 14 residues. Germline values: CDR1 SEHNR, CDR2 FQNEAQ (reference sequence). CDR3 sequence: CASSLFQGHYEQYF. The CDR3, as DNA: TGTGCCAGCAGCTTATTTCAGGGGCACTACGAGCAGTACTTC.

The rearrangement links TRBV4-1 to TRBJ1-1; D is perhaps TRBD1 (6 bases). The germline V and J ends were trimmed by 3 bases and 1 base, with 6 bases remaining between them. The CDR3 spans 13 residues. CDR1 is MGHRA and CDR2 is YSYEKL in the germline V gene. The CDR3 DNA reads TGCGCCAGCAGCCAGACAGGGAACACTGAAGCTTTCTTT. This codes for CASSQTGNTEAFF.

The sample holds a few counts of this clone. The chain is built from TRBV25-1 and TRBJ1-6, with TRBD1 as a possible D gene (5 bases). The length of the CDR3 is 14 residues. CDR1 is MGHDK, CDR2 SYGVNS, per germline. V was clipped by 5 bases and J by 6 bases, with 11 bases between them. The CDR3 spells CASSWGVSNSPLHF. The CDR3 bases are TGTGCCAGCAGTTGGGGCGTCTCTAATTCACCCCTCCACTTT.

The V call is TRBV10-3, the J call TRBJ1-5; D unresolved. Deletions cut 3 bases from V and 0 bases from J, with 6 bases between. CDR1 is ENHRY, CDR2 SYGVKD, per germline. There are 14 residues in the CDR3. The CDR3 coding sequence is TGTGCCATCAGTGAACCAGATAGCAATCAGCCCCAGCATTTT. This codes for CAISEPDSNQPQHF.

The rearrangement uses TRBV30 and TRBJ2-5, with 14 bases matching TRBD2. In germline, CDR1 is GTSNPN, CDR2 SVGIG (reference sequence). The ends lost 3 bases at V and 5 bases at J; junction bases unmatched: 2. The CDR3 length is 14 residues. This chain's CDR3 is CAWRGLAGDETQYF. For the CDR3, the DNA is TGTGCCTGGAGGGGACTAGCGGGAGACGAGACCCAGTACTTC.

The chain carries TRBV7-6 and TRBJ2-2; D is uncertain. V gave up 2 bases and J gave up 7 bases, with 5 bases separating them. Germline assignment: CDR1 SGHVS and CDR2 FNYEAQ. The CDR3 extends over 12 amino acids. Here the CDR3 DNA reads TGTGCCAGCAGCTTACATGGCGGGGAGCTGTTTTTT. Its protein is CASSLHGGELFF.

The CDR3 DNA reads as TGTGCCAGCAGTCTGAGGGACGGGCCCCGGAACGAGCAGTACTTC. Protein sequence: CASSLRDGPRNEQYF. The chain couples TRBV28 to TRBJ2-7, with D possibly called TRBD1 or TRBD2 (5 bases each). Trimming left V 5 bases short and J 5 bases short, with 19 bases between. Germline loops: CDR1 MDHEN, CDR2 SYDVKM. This CDR3 is 15 amino acids long.

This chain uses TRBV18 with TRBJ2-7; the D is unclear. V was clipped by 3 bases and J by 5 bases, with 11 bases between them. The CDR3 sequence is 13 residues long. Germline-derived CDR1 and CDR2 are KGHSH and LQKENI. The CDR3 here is CASSPLRSDEQYF. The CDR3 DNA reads TGTGCCAGCTCACCCCTAAGGTCGGACGAGCAGTACTTC.

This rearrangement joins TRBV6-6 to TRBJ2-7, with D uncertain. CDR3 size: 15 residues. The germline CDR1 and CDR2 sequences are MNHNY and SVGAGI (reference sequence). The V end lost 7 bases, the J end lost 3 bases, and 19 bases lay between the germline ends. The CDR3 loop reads CASNNRQALYYEQYF. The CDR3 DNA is TGTGCCAGCAATAATCGTCAGGCCCTCTACTACGAGCAGTACTTC.

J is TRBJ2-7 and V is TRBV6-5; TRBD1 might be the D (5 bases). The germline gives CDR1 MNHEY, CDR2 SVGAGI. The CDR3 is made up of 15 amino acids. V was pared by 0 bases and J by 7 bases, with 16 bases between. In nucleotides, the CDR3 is TGTGCCAGCAGTTACTCGATTCAGGGAATAAAGGAGCAGTACTTC. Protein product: CASSYSIQGIKEQYF.

CDR3 in DNA: TGTGCCAGCAGCGAGGGACTAGCGGCCTACAATGAGCAGTTCTTC. Translating it yields CASSEGLAAYNEQFF. V and J are TRBV7-9 and TRBJ2-1, with TRBD2 identical over 11 bases. Germline V gene sequence: CDR1 SEHNR, CDR2 FQNEAQ (reference sequence). The trim removed 5 bases at V and 2 bases at J, leaving 2 bases unmatched. The CDR3 loop spans 15 amino acids.

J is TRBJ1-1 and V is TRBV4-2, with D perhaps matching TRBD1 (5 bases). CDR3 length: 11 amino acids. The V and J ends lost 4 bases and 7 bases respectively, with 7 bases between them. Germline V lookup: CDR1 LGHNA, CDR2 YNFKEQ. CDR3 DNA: TGTGCCAGCAGCCCCGGGGGTGAAGCTTTCTTT. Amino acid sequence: CASSPGGEAFF.

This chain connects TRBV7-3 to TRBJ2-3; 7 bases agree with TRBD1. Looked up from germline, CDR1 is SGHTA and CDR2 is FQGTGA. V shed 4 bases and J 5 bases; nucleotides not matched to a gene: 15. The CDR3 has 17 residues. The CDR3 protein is CASSSSLRGQFIDTQYF. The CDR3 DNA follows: TGTGCCAGCAGCTCATCCCTAAGGGGGCAGTTTATAGATACGCAGTATTTT.

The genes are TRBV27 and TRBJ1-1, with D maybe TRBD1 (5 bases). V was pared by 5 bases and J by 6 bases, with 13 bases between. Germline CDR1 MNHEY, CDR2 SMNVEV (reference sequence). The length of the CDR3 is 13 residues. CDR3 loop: CASSGDGYSEAFF. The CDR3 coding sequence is TGTGCCAGCAGTGGGGACGGGTATTCTGAAGCTTTCTTT.

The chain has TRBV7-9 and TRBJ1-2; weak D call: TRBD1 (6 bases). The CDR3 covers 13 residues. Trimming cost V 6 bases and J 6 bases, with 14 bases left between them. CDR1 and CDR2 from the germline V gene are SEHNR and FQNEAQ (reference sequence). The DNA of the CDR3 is TGTGCCAGCAGGACGGGGGACATTGATGGCTACACCTTC. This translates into CASRTGDIDGYTF. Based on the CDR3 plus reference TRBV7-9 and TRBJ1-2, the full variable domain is DTGVSQNPRHKITKRGQNVTFRCDPISEHNRLYWYRQTLGQGPEFLTYFQNEAQLEKSRLLSDRFSAERPKGSFSTLEIQRTEQGDSAMYLCASRTGDIDGYTFGSGTRLTVV.

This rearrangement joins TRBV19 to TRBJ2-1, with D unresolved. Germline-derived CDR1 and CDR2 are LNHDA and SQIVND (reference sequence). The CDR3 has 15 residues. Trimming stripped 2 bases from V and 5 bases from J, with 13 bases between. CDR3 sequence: CASSISGNGHNEQFF. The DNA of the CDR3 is TGTGCCAGTAGTATAAGTGGGAACGGCCACAATGAGCAGTTCTTC.

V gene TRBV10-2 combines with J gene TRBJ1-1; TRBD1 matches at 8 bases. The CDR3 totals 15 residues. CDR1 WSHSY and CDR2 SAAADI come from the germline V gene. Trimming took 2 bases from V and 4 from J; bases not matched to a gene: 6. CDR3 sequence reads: CASSEAGQVGTEAFF. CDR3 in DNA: TGCGCCAGCAGTGAGGCGGGACAGGTCGGCACTGAAGCTTTCTTT.

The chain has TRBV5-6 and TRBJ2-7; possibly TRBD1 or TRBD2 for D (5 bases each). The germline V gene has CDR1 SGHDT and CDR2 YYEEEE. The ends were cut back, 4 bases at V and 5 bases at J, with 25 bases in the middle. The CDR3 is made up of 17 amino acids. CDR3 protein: CASSHTPDWGIWDEQYF. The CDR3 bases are TGTGCCAGCAGCCACACACCGGATTGGGGGATCTGGGACGAGCAGTACTTC.